This T cell receptor (beta chain) comes out of a study of beta chain features in type 1 diabetes. A few counts support this clone. As every portion of the isolated RNA was reverse transcribed, the sequencing read expressed TCRB transcripts. TCRdb's table, derived via immunoSEQ multiplex PCR, lists solely in-frame clones and lacks some. The table has approximately 150,000 clones, less than 9.5% seen once. Germline CDR1 reads MNHEY; CDR2 reads SVGAGI. The germline V and J ends were trimmed by 6 bases and 3 bases, with 17 bases remaining between them. The CDR3 sequence is 15 residues long. The sample taken for sequencing was central memory CD4+ T cells from blood. The TCR was taken from a woman between 18 and 30 years old in good health. The rearrangement joins TRBV6-5 to TRBJ1-2, with TRBD1 as a possible D gene (6 bases). The CDR3 loop is CASSKGGGDYYGYTF. In nucleotides, the CDR3 is TGTGCCAGCAGCAAAGGTGGGGGCGACTACTATGGCTACACCTTC.